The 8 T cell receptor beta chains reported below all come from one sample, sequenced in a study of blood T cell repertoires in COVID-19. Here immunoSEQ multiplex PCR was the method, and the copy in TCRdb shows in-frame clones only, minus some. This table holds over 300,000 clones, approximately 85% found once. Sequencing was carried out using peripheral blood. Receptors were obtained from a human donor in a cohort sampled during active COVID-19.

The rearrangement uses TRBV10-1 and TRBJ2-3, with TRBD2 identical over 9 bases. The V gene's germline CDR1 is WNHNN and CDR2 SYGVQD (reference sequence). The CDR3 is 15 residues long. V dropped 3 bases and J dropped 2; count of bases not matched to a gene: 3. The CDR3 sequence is CASSEAGGATDTQYF. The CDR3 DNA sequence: TGCGCCAGCAGTGAAGCGGGGGGTGCCACAGATACGCAGTATTTT.

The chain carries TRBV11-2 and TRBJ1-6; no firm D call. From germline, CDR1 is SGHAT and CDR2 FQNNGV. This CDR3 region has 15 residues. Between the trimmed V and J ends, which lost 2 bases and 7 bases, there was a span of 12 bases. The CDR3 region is CASSLISNLNSPLHF. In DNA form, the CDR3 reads TGTGCCAGCAGCTTAATTAGTAATTTGAATTCACCCCTCCACTTT.

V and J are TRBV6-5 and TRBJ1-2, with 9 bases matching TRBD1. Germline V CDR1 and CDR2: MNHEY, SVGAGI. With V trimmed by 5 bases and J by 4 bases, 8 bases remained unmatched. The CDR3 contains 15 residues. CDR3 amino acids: CASSPPGQGGYGYTF. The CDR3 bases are TGTGCCAGCAGTCCCCCGGGACAGGGCGGCTATGGCTACACCTTC.

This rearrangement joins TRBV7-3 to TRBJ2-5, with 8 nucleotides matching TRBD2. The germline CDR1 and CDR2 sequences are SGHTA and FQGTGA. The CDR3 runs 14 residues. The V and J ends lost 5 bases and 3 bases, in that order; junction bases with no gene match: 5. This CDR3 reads CASSTTSGKETQYF. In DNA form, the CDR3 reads TGTGCCAGCAGCACAACTAGCGGCAAAGAGACCCAGTACTTC.

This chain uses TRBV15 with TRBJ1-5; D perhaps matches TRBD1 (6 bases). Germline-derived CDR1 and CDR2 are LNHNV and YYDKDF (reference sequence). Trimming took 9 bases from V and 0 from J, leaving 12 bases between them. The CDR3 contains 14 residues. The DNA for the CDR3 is TGTGCCACTAACAGGGATTATAGCAATCAGCCCCAGCATTTT. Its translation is CATNRDYSNQPQHF.

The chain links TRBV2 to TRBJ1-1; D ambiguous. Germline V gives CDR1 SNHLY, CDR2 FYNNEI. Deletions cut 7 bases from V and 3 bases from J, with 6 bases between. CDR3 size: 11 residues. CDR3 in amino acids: CASTPDTEAFF. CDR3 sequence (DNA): TGTGCCAGCACCCCAGACACTGAAGCTTTCTTT.

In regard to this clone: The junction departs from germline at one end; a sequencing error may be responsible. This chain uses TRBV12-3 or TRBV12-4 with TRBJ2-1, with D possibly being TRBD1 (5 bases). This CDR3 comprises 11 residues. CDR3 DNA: TGTGCCAGTGAGGAGACAGCTGAATTGATCTTC. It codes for CASEETAELIF.

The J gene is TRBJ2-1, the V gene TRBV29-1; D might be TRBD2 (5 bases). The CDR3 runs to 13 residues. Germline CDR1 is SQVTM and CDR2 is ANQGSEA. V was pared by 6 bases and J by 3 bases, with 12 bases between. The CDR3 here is CSVDTGNYNEQFF. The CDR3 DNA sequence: TGCAGCGTGGATACCGGGAACTACAATGAGCAGTTCTTC.